The 23 T cell receptor beta chains below all came from one sample that was sequenced in a study of blood T cell repertoires in COVID-19. Produced via immunoSEQ multiplex PCR; TCRdb's table is partial and in-frame only. The table includes about 250,000 clones, about 80% detected once. The sequencing input was PBMCs or T cells enriched from blood (not recorded which). All receptors derive from a man in his fifties or sixties who had recovered from COVID-19.

The chain recombines TRBV18 with TRBJ1-2; 7 positions agree with TRBD1. The CDR3 loop spans 13 amino acids. CDR1 is KGHSH and CDR2 is LQKENI in the germline V gene. After removal of 2 bases from V and 8 bases from J, the junction contained 5 bases not matched to a gene. In DNA, the CDR3 is TGTGCCAGCTCACCAACAGGGGATACGGGCTACACCTTC. It codes for CASSPTGDTGYTF.

The CDR3 is CASSHQGSNSPLHF. CDR3 DNA sequence: TGTGCCAGCAGCCACCAGGGGAGTAATTCACCCCTCCACTTT. The rearrangement uses TRBV3-1 (or the pseudogene TRBV3-2) and TRBJ1-6; D is possibly TRBD1 (6 bases). The CDR3 extends over 14 amino acids. The germline V gene has CDR1 LGHDT and CDR2 YNNKEL (reference sequence). V gave up 3 bases and J gave up 6 bases, with 9 bases separating them.

V gene TRBV7-6 combines with J gene TRBJ2-7, with 7 nucleotides matching TRBD2. The germline CDR1 and CDR2 sequences are SGHVS and FNYEAQ. V was pared by 2 bases and J by 2 bases, with 6 bases of the junction left unmatched. This CDR3 has 15 amino acids. The CDR3 DNA reads TGTGCCAGCAGCTTAAAATTGGGGGGGACCTACGAGCAGTACTTC. Protein sequence: CASSLKLGGTYEQYF.

This sequence joins TRBV27 and TRBJ2-3; D is ambiguous. V was pared by 3 bases and J by 3 bases, with 10 bases between. Germline loops: CDR1 MNHEY, CDR2 SMNVEV (reference sequence). The CDR3 length is 14 residues. The CDR3 region is CASSLLLTTDTQYF. In DNA, the CDR3 is TGTGCCAGCAGTTTGCTACTCACTACAGATACGCAGTATTTT.

This clone was recorded only once. In the same sample, other DNA sequences code for this CDR3. The CDR3: CASSPRTSGSYNEQFF. DNA for the CDR3: TGTGCCAGCTCACCAAGGACGAGCGGGTCCTACAATGAGCAGTTCTTC. The rearrangement links TRBV18 to TRBJ2-1, with D perhaps matching TRBD2 (6 bases). This CDR3 region has 16 residues. V shed 2 bases and J shed 1 base, with 12 bases lying between them. CDR1 and CDR2 from the germline V gene are KGHSH and LQKENI. Supplemented by reference TRBV18 and TRBJ2-1, the full variable domain reads NAGVMQNPRHLVRRRGQEARLRCSPMKGHSHVYWYRQLPEEGLKFMVYLQKENIIDESGMPKERFSAEFPKEGPSILRIQQVVRGDSAAYFCASSPRTSGSYNEQFFGPGTRLTVL.

The J gene is TRBJ2-7, the V gene TRBV4-2; maybe TRBD1 (6 bases). The CDR3 has 15 amino acids. Germline lookup yields CDR1 LGHNA and CDR2 YNFKEQ. Trimming removed 1 base at V and 2 bases at J, with 12 bases between. The CDR3 DNA reads TGTGCCAGCAGCCAAGGGGCAGGGGATCCCTACGAGCAGTACTTC. Translating gives CASSQGAGDPYEQYF.

This sequence joins TRBV2 and TRBJ2-7; 10 bases align to TRBD2. Losses at the gene ends were 8 bases for V and 0 bases for J; bases not matched to a gene: 4. Per the germline V gene, CDR1 is SNHLY and CDR2 is FYNNEI. The CDR3 runs 14 residues. The CDR3 spells CASRPSGSSYEQYF. CDR3 in DNA: TGTGCCAGCCGGCCTAGCGGGAGCTCCTACGAGCAGTACTTC.

The V and J genes are TRBV9 and TRBJ2-5, with 10 bases fitting TRBD2. Germline assignment: CDR1 SGDLS and CDR2 YYNGEE. This CDR3 has 16 residues. V trimming: 0 bases; J trimming: 5 bases; junction bases outside the gene matches: 7. In DNA form, the CDR3 reads TGTGCCAGCAGCGTAGAGGGAGCGGGAGGGCAGGAGACCCAGTACTTC. Its translation: CASSVEGAGGQETQYF.

This sequence joins TRBV7-2 and TRBJ1-3, with a weak D call TRBD1 (6 bases). The V gene lost 5 bases and the J gene lost 0 bases, with 14 bases spanning the gap. Germline CDR1 SGHTA, CDR2 FQGNSA. The CDR3 covers 16 residues. CDR3 protein: CASSPAGGLSGNTIYF. The CDR3 DNA sequence: TGTGCCAGCAGCCCCGCGGGGGGGCTCTCTGGAAACACCATATATTTT.

The gene calls are TRBV7-6 and TRBJ2-3; D uncertain. V shed 2 bases and J shed 2 bases, with 14 bases lying between them. CDR1 SGHVS and CDR2 FNYEAQ come from the germline V gene. The CDR3 consists of 16 residues. CDR3 in amino acids: CASSLRRVNPTDTQYF. The CDR3 coding sequence is TGTGCCAGCAGCTTACGCCGCGTGAACCCCACAGATACGCAGTATTTT.

This clone was seen more than once but under ten times. Other nucleotide sequences in the sample specify the same CDR3. The chain is built from TRBV2 and TRBJ2-1; the match to TRBD1 covers 10 bases. The CDR3 runs to 14 residues. CDR1 is SNHLY and CDR2 is FYNNEI in the germline V gene. J lost 4 bases, V lost 6 bases, and 3 bases had no gene match. CDR3 region: CASRRDRGYNEQFF. As DNA, the CDR3 is TGTGCCAGCAGGCGGGACAGGGGTTACAATGAGCAGTTCTTC.

The sample holds one count of this clone. The rearrangement uses TRBV25-1 and TRBJ1-6; TRBD1 matches 8 bases. Losses at the gene ends were 4 bases for V and 6 bases for J; bases not matched to a gene: 11. Germline V lookup: CDR1 MGHDK, CDR2 SYGVNS. This CDR3 region has 17 residues. The CDR3 DNA is TGTGCCAGCAGTGGCTCGACAGGGGCGCTAATTAATTCACCCCTCCACTTT. Translation: CASSGSTGALINSPLHF.

This chain connects TRBV7-8 to TRBJ2-7; TRBD1 might be the D (5 bases). The CDR3 has 14 residues. Trimming stripped 5 bases from V and 5 bases from J, with 16 bases between. Germline V CDR1 and CDR2: SGHVS, FQNEAQ. The CDR3 reads CASSEQTEVHEQYF. DNA for the CDR3: TGTGCCAGCAGCGAACAGACAGAAGTCCACGAGCAGTACTTC. Combining the CDR3 with reference TRBV7-8 and TRBJ2-7 gives the whole variable domain GAGVSQSPRYKVAKRGQDVALRCDPISGHVSLFWYQQALGQGPEFLTYFQNEAQLDKSGLPSDRFFAERPEGSVSTLKIQRTQQEDSAVYLCASSEQTEVHEQYFGPGTRLTVT.

This sequence joins TRBV1 and TRBJ1-3; TRBD1, as called in the table, went unchecked against the DNA. TRBV1 is reported as a pseudogene. The CDR3 runs to 21 residues. The CDR3 spells CTSSQGPDRGFPFEGGNTIYF. The CDR3 DNA reads as TGCACCAGCAGCCAAGGGCCGGACAGGGGTTTTCCCTTCGAGGGAGGAAACACCATATATTTT.

A note on this clone: Other DNA sequences in the sample encode the same CDR3. The chain is built from TRBV12-3 or TRBV12-4 and TRBJ1-2; 11 bases are shared with TRBD1. The V gene end was trimmed by 5 bases and the J gene end by 6 bases; junction bases not matched to a gene: 2. The CDR3 is made up of 13 amino acids. The CDR3 here is CASSPGQGDGYTF. CDR3 in DNA: TGTGCCAGCAGTCCGGGACAGGGGGATGGCTACACCTTC.

The chain uses TRBV2 and TRBJ2-3; possibly TRBD1 for D (6 bases). CDR3 length: 13 amino acids. The ends were cut back, 6 bases at V and 4 bases at J, with 11 bases in the middle. Germline V lookup: CDR1 SNHLY, CDR2 FYNNEI. CDR3 in amino acids: CASRQGVSDTQYF. The CDR3 region has the DNA TGTGCCAGCAGACAGGGTGTCTCAGATACGCAGTATTTT.

This rearrangement joins TRBV7-8 to TRBJ2-7, with a weak D call TRBD2 (6 bases). Between the trimmed V and J ends, which lost 0 bases and 6 bases, there was a span of 12 bases. Germline CDR1 is SGHVS and CDR2 is FQNEAQ. The CDR3 has 14 amino acids. CDR3 loop: CASSLASTSREQYF. In nucleotides, the CDR3 is TGTGCCAGCAGCTTAGCCTCGACTAGTCGCGAGCAGTACTTC.

The rearrangement joins TRBV5-1 to TRBJ2-5; 9 bases are a match to TRBD2. The CDR3 is 15 amino acids. Germline lookup yields CDR1 SGHRS and CDR2 YFSETQ. Trimming took 2 bases from V and 2 from J; bases not matched to a gene: 4. Here the CDR3 DNA reads TGCGCCAGCAGCTTACTAGCGGGTGGTCAAGAGACCCAGTACTTC. Translating gives CASSLLAGGQETQYF.

The genes are TRBV18 and TRBJ1-2; D is perhaps TRBD1 (6 bases). The V gene's germline CDR1 is KGHSH and CDR2 LQKENI. Trimming cost V 2 bases and J 6 bases, with 13 bases left between them. This CDR3 region has 14 residues. CDR3 DNA: TGTGCCAGCTCACCAGGACAGAGATCAGATGGCTACACCTTC. Protein sequence: CASSPGQRSDGYTF.

DNA for the CDR3: TGCGCCAGCAGCAAGGGGACAGTTGCAACTAATGAAAAACTGTTTTTT. Amino acid sequence: CASSKGTVATNEKLFF. The chain joins TRBV5-1 to TRBJ1-4, with TRBD1 matching 7 bases. Unmatched junction bases numbered 6, after V lost 4 bases and J lost 0 bases. Germline V CDR1 and CDR2: SGHRS, YFSETQ. This CDR3 spans 16 amino acids.

The chain uses TRBV10-3 and TRBJ2-2; 7 bases fit TRBD2. V was pared by 8 bases and J by 6 bases, with 12 bases of the junction left unmatched. Germline CDR1 ENHRY, CDR2 SYGVKD. The length of the CDR3 is 15 residues. The CDR3 reads CAIRLGRAGAGELFF. The DNA of the CDR3 is TGTGCCATCCGGCTGGGGAGGGCGGGTGCCGGGGAGCTGTTTTTT.

The rearrangement joins TRBV5-5 to TRBJ1-5; D not resolved. The length of the CDR3 is 15 residues. CDR1 and CDR2 from the germline V gene are SGHKS and YYEKEE (reference sequence). V lost 0 bases and J lost 0, with 7 bases in between. Here the CDR3 reads CASSLGALSNQPQHF. CDR3 nucleotides: TGTGCCAGCAGCTTGGGAGCTCTTAGCAATCAGCCCCAGCATTTT.

The chain uses TRBV9 and TRBJ1-4, with 9 bases matching TRBD1. CDR1 is SGDLS, CDR2 YYNGEE, per germline. Losses at the gene ends were 4 bases for V and 0 bases for J; bases not matched to a gene: 19. The CDR3 is made up of 21 amino acids. CDR3 nucleotide sequence: TGTGCCAGCAGCTTACTCCCCGTGGACAGGGGAAGGGACACAACTAATGAAAAACTGTTTTTT. Encoded protein: CASSLLPVDRGRDTTNEKLFF.